Listed below are T cell receptor beta chains from one sample, sequenced in a study of T cell responses to AZD1222 COVID-19 vaccine. Profiling relied on immunoSEQ multiplex PCR, and the TCRdb table lists in-frame clones only, not all of them. The table records under 150,000 clones, roughly 92% of them present only once. This material consisted of peripheral blood, taken 28 days after the second AZD1222 dose. The receptors originated from an adult who received the AZD1222 COVID-19 vaccine. Both conserved end residues are part of each CDR3. The D gene is left open where the match is weak. Expanded clones are given a class, and other clones once, few, many or no size at all.

>TRBJ1-2|.|TRBV7-6|TRBD1
CASSLRTGTGRGGYTF
TGTGCCAGCAGCTTAAGAACCGGGACAGGGAGAGGCGGCTACACCTTC
>TRBJ2-1|.|TRBV27|TRBD1
CASSLTGEPYNEQFF
TGTGCCAGCAGTTTGACAGGGGAACCCTACAATGAGCAGTTCTTC
>TRBJ1-1|.|TRBV4-3|.
CASSQGGSMNTEAFF
TGCGCCAGCAGCCAGGGGGGCTCCATGAACACTGAAGCTTTCTTT
>TRBJ2-6|.|TRBV15|.
CATRSDQGAGANVLTF
TGTGCCACCAGAAGCGACCAGGGTGCTGGGGCCAACGTCCTGACTTTC
>TRBJ1-1|once|TRBV7-9|.
CASSGRTLNTEAFF
TGTGCCAGCAGTGGGCGGACATTGAACACTGAAGCTTTCTTT
>TRBJ2-1|.|TRBV7-3|TRBD1
CASSPGGRGLYYEQFF
TGTGCCAGCAGCCCCGGAGGAAGGGGGCTTTACTATGAGCAGTTCTTC
>TRBJ2-4|once|TRBV13|TRBD1
CASSYRGDIQYF
TGTGCCAGCAGCTACAGGGGGGACATTCAGTACTTC
>TRBJ1-1|.|TRBV4-1|TRBD1
CASSQPTGDTEAFF
TGCGCCAGCAGCCAACCGACAGGGGACACTGAAGCTTTCTTT
>TRBJ1-5|.|TRBV12-3/TRBV12-4|.
CASSNGWVQPQHF
TGTGCCAGCAGTAACGGATGGGTTCAGCCCCAGCATTTT
>TRBJ1-3|.|TRBV5-5|.
CASSTGTDYGNTIYF
TGTGCCAGCAGCACCGGGACTGACTATGGAAACACCATATATTTT
>TRBJ1-3|.|TRBV19|TRBD1
CASSDRGRDTIYF
TGTGCCAGTAGCGACAGGGGGCGAGACACCATATATTTT
>TRBJ1-5|.|TRBV5-4|.
CASSRGQSPFEPQHF
TGTGCCAGCAGCCGAGGACAGTCACCTTTTGAGCCCCAGCATTTT
>TRBJ1-5|.|TRBV5-6|.
CASSDSGTPQPQHF
TGTGCCAGCAGCGACTCCGGGACGCCTCAGCCCCAGCATTTT
>TRBJ1-3|.|TRBV6-2/TRBV6-3|.
CASSKVTVSGNTIYF
TGTGCCAGCAGTAAAGTGACGGTATCTGGAAACACCATATATTTT
>TRBJ1-1|.|TRBV7-8|.
CASSLGGSEAFF
TGTGCCAGCAGCTTAGGCGGGTCTGAAGCTTTCTTT
>TRBJ2-7|.|TRBV15|.
CATSRDKGGEQYF
TGTGCCACCAGCAGAGATAAAGGGGGCGAGCAGTACTTC
>TRBJ1-2|.|TRBV7-2|TRBD1
CASSPRTGSNYGYTF
TGTGCCAGCAGCCCGCGGACAGGGAGTAACTATGGCTACACCTTC
>TRBJ1-2|.|TRBV5-1|.
CASSLARGSYGYTF
TGCGCCAGCAGCTTGGCCCGGGGAAGTTATGGCTACACCTTC
>TRBJ1-2|.|TRBV30|TRBD1
CACSGQGAYGYTF
TGTGCCTGTTCGGGACAGGGGGCCTATGGCTACACCTTC
>TRBJ1-4|.|TRBV18|.
CASSQQGGGNEKLFF
TGTGCCAGCTCACAACAGGGTGGCGGTAATGAAAAACTGTTTTTT
>TRBJ1-2|.|TRBV29-1|TRBD1
CSVRQGTYGYTF
TGCAGCGTGCGACAGGGAACCTATGGCTACACCTTC
>TRBJ1-2|.|TRBV9|.
CASSSNGYGYTF
TGTGCCAGCAGCTCAAACGGTTATGGCTACACCTTC
>TRBJ1-2|.|TRBV28|TRBD1
CASSTTGQGDGYTF
TGTGCCAGCAGCACCACTGGACAGGGCGATGGCTACACCTTC
>TRBJ1-1|.|TRBV2|.
CASSEEGRTEAFF
TGTGCCAGCAGTGAGGAAGGGAGGACTGAAGCTTTCTTT
>TRBJ2-1|.|TRBV19|.
CASSRDGGAGEQFF
TGTGCCAGTAGTAGGGATGGCGGGGCGGGTGAGCAGTTCTTC
>TRBJ2-1|once|TRBV9|.
CASSVETAKRGLNEQFF
TGTGCCAGCAGCGTAGAAACAGCAAAGAGAGGATTGAATGAGCAGTTCTTC
>TRBJ1-1|.|TRBV19|.
CASSAGTTMNTEAFF
TGTGCCAGTAGTGCCGGGACAACCATGAACACTGAAGCTTTCTTT
>TRBJ1-2|.|TRBV5-6|TRBD1
CASSLDRGYGYTF
TGTGCCAGCAGCCTGGACAGGGGGTATGGCTACACCTTC